The 10 T cell receptor beta chains in this list originate from one sample, sequenced in a study of blood T cells in healthy people across ages. A second roughly 6 to 12 cycle PCR used barcoded and J-beta primers. MiXCR was run by TCRdb on the 5' RACE reads, yielding one entry per CDR3 protein. The table includes 700,000 or so distinct CDR3 sequences, about 43% detected once. Input material: blood. These receptors came from an elderly man in good health.

The genes are TRBV20-1 and TRBJ2-5; 10 nucleotides agree with TRBD1. Trimming at V came to 6 bases and at J to 4 bases, leaving 8 bases not matched to a gene. The germline CDR1 and CDR2 sequences are DFQATT and SNEGSKA (reference sequence). This CDR3 region has 14 residues. The CDR3 reads CSANSDRGIETQYF. In nucleotides, the CDR3 is TGCAGTGCAAATTCGGACAGGGGGATAGAGACCCAGTACTTC.

The sample holds a few counts of this clonotype. V gene TRBV5-1 combines with J gene TRBJ2-7; D is ambiguous. Trimming stripped 5 bases from V and 0 bases from J, with 15 bases between. The V gene's germline CDR1 is SGHRS and CDR2 YFSETQ. The CDR3 spans 15 residues. The CDR3 region is CASRRTERSSYEQYF. In DNA form, the CDR3 reads TGCGCCAGCAGAAGAACGGAAAGAAGCTCCTACGAGCAGTACTTC.

This clonotype was counted between two and nine times. The rearrangement joins TRBV25-1 to TRBJ2-7; 9 nucleotides align to TRBD1. The junction had 7 bases not matched to a gene; V was cut back by 4 bases and J by 3 bases. The CDR3 is 15 residues long. CDR1 is MGHDK, CDR2 SYGVNS, per germline. CDR3 sequence: CASSGAPGQGYEQYF. The CDR3 DNA sequence: TGTGCCAGCAGTGGTGCTCCGGGACAGGGCTACGAGCAGTACTTC.

The rearrangement links TRBV29-1 to TRBJ1-4; D is unresolved. Germline V CDR1 and CDR2: SQVTM, ANQGSEA. The V end lost 4 bases, the J end lost 8 bases, and 11 bases lay between the germline ends. The CDR3 contains 12 residues. The CDR3 sequence: CSVVGVEEKLFF. CDR3 DNA: TGCAGCGTTGTAGGAGTCGAGGAAAAACTGTTTTTT. Full variable domain (remainder filled in from reference TRBV29-1 and TRBJ1-4): SAVISQKPSRDICQRGTSLTIQCQVDSQVTMMFWYRQQPGQSLTLIATANQGSEATYESGFVIDKFPISRPNLTFSTLTVSNMSPEDSSIYLCSVVGVEEKLFFGSGTQLSVL.

V usage is TRBV12-3 or TRBV12-4 and J usage is TRBJ2-7; the match to TRBD2 covers 12 bases. After removal of 7 bases from V and 0 bases from J, the junction contained 7 bases not matched to a gene. The CDR3 is made up of 16 amino acids. The CDR3 DNA reads as TGTGCCAGCACAGGCGGACTAGCGGGACCCTCCTACGAGCAGTACTTC. As protein: CASTGGLAGPSYEQYF.

The DNA for the CDR3 is TGTGCCACCAGCAGAGGACTGGGGGATGAGCAGTTCTTC. Translating gives CATSRGLGDEQFF. This rearrangement joins TRBV15 to TRBJ2-1, with D possibly called TRBD1 or TRBD2 (5 bases each). This CDR3 region has 13 residues. Trimming took off 1 base at V and 8 bases at J, with 9 bases between the two ends. Germline V gene data show CDR1 as LNHNV and CDR2 as YYDKDF (reference sequence).

This rearrangement joins TRBV18 to TRBJ2-7, with TRBD2 matching over 7 bases. The CDR3 is made up of 15 amino acids. The germline V gene encodes CDR1 KGHSH and CDR2 LQKENI. J was trimmed by 0 bases and V by 2 bases; bases with no gene match: 4. As DNA, the CDR3 is TGTGCCAGCTCACCAACGGTAGCGGGCTCCTACGAGCAGTACTTC. Translating gives CASSPTVAGSYEQYF.

This clonotype was detected only a few times. This may arise from a read error, as a much more abundant clone is one base away. This chain joins TRBV6-5 and TRBJ1-6; 7 bases align to TRBD1. Germline assignment: CDR1 MNHEY and CDR2 SVGAGI. The CDR3 loop spans 15 amino acids. The CDR3 DNA is TGTGCCAGCAGGTCCGGGACAGCCTGGAATTCACCCCCCCACTTT. Protein product: CASRSGTAWNSPPHF.

J is TRBJ1-6 and V is TRBV4-3, with TRBD1 as a possible D gene (6 bases). The ends were cut back, 3 bases at V and 8 bases at J, with 26 bases in the middle. Germline V gene lookup returns CDR1 LGHNA and CDR2 YSLEER. This CDR3 region has 19 residues. CDR3 coding DNA: TGCGCCAGCAGCCACACTGGGAGAGGGGGGGGCTTCGGTTATTCACCCCTCCACTTT. Protein: CASSHTGRGGGFGYSPLHF.

The sample holds a few counts of this clonotype. The chain combines TRBV7-2 with TRBJ2-3; 12 nucleotides agree with TRBD2. Germline V gives CDR1 SGHTA, CDR2 FQGNSA. The CDR3 consists of 14 residues. The V and J ends lost 5 bases and 5 bases, in that order; junction bases with no gene match: 2. CDR3 sequence: CASSKLAGGDTQYF. The CDR3, as DNA: TGTGCCAGCAGCAAACTAGCGGGAGGAGATACGCAGTATTTT.